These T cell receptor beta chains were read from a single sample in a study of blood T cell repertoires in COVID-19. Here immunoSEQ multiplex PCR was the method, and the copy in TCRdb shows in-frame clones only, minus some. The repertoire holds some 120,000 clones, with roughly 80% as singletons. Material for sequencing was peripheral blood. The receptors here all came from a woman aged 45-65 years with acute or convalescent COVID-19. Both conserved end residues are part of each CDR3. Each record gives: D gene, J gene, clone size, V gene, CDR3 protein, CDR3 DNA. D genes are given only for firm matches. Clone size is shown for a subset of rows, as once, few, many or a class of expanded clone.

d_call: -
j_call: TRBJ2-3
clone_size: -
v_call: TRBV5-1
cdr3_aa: CASSLAGHHTDTQYF
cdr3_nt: TGCGCCAGCAGCTTGGCGGGACACCACACAGATACGCAGTATTTT

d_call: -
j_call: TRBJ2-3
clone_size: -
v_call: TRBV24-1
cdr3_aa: CATSSISEDTQYF
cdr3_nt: TGTGCCACCAGCTCGATTAGTGAGGATACGCAGTATTTT

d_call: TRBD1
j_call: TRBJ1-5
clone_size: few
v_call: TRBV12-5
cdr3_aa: CASGPTQTGWGYSNQPQHF
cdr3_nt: TGTGCTAGTGGACCCACCCAGACAGGGTGGGGGTATAGCAATCAGCCCCAGCATTTT

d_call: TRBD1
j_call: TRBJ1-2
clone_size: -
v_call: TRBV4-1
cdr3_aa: CASSQDPGQAKGYTF
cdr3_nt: TGCGCCAGCAGCCAAGATCCCGGACAGGCTAAAGGCTACACCTTC

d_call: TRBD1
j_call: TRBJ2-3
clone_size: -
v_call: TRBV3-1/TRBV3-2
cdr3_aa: CASSPRDRGTLFRSDTQYF
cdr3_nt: TGTGCCAGCAGCCCACGGGACAGGGGGACACTATTCCGCTCAGATACGCAGTATTTT

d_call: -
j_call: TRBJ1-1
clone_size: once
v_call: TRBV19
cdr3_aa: CASNWRAVNTEAFF
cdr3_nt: TGTGCCAGTAATTGGAGGGCTGTTAACACTGAAGCTTTCTTT

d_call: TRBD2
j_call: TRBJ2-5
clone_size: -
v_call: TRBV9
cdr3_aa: CASSVSSGDVETQYF
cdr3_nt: TGTGCCAGCAGCGTCTCTAGCGGGGATGTTGAGACCCAGTACTTC

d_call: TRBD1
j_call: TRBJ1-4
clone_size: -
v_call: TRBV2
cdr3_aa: CASSIDRGMYEKLFF
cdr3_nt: TGTGCCAGCAGTATTGACAGGGGGATGTACGAAAAACTGTTTTTT

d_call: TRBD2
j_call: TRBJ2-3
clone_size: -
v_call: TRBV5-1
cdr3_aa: CASSLGLAGNTQYF
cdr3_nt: TGCGCCAGCAGCTTGGGACTAGCGGGGAATACGCAGTATTTT

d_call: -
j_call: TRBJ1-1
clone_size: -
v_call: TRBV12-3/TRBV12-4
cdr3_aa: CASSYTGMRAFF
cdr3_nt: TGTGCCAGCAGTTATACAGGGATGAGGGCTTTCTTT

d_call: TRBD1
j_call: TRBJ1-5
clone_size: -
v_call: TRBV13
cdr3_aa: CASSFGDRNQPQHF
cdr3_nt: TGTGCCAGCAGCTTTGGGGACAGGAATCAGCCCCAGCATTTT

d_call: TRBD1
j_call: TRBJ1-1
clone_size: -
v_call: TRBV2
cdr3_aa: CASRQQGEAFF
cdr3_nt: TGTGCCAGCAGGCAACAGGGGGAAGCTTTCTTT

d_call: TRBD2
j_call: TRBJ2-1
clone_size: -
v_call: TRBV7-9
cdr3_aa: CASSPHRSGAPGNEQFF
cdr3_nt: TGTGCCAGCAGTCCACATCGTAGCGGGGCCCCGGGGAATGAGCAGTTCTTC

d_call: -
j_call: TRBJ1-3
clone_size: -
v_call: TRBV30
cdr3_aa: CAWSVGRGSGNTIYF
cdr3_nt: TGTGCCTGGAGTGTGGGCAGGGGCTCTGGAAACACCATATATTTT

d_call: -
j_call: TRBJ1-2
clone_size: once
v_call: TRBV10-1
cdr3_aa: CASSEIRGINRDYGYTF
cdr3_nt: TGCGCCAGCAGTGAGATAAGGGGGATTAACAGGGATTATGGCTACACCTTC

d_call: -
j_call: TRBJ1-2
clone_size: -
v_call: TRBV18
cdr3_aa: CASSDTGYRTNYGYTF
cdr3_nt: TGTGCCAGCTCGGACACAGGGTACCGAACTAACTATGGCTACACCTTC

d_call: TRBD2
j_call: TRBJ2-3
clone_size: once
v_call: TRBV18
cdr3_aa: CASSPWWTSGGRTDTQYF
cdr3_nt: TGTGCCAGCTCACCGTGGTGGACTAGCGGGGGACGCACAGATACGCAGTATTTT

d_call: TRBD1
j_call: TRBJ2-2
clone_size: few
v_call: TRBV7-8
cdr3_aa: CASSTMIGQGYYTGELFF
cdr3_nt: TGTGCCAGCAGCACGATGATTGGACAGGGATATTACACCGGGGAGCTGTTTTTT

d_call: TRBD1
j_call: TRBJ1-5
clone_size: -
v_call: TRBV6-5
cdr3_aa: CASRTGSQPQHF
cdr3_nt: TGTGCCAGTCGGACAGGGTCTCAGCCCCAGCATTTT

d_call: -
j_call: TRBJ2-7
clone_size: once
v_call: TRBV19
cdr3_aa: CASSTGSEQYF
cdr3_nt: TGTGCCAGTAGTACAGGGTCCGAGCAGTACTTC

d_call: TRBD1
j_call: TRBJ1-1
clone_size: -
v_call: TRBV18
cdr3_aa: CASSPDRGSEAFF
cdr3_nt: TGTGCCAGCTCACCGGACAGGGGCTCTGAAGCTTTCTTT

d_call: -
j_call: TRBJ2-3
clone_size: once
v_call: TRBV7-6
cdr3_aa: CASSSLSGSTDTQYF
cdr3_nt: TGTGCCAGCAGCTCCCTTAGCGGTAGCACAGATACGCAGTATTTT

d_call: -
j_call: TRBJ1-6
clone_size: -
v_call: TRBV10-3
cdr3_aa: CAISEGQGKSRVNSPLHF
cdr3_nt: TGTGCCATCAGTGAGGGGCAGGGAAAGAGTAGGGTTAATTCACCCCTCCACTTT

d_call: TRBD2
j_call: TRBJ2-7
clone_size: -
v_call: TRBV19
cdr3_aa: CASSRGGEQYF
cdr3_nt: TGTGCCAGTAGTAGGGGAGGGGAGCAGTACTTC

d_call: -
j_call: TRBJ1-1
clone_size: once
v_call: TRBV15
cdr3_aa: CATSRDRGATEAFF
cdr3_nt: TGTGCCACCAGCAGAGATCGGGGGGCCACTGAAGCTTTCTTT

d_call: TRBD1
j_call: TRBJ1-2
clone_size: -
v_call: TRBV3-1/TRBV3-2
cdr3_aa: CASSQDLNRGYGYTF
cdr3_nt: TGTGCCAGCAGCCAAGATCTAAACAGGGGCTATGGCTACACCTTC

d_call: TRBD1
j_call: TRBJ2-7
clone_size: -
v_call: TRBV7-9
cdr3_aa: CASSPGTGEYEQYF
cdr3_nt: TGTGCCAGCAGCCCCGGGACAGGGGAATACGAGCAGTACTTC

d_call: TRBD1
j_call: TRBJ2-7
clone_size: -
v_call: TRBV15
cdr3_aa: CATSRDLGTGVEQYF
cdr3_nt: TGTGCCACCAGCAGAGATCTAGGGACAGGGGTCGAGCAGTACTTC

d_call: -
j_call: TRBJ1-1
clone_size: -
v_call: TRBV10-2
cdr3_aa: CASSSTGLRAFF
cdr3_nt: TGCGCCAGCAGCTCCACAGGGTTGAGAGCTTTCTTT

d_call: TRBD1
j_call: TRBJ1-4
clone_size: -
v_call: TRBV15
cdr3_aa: CATSRDFGTEQKLFF
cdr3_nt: TGTGCCACCAGCAGAGACTTCGGGACAGAGCAAAAACTGTTTTTT

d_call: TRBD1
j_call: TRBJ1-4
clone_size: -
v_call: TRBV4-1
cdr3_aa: CASSPLQIRGRATQLFF
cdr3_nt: TGCGCCAGCAGCCCCCTGCAGATCAGGGGGCGAGCTACCCAACTGTTTTTT

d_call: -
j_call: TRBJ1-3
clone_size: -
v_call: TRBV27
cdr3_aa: CASSLFGQDGNTIYF
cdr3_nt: TGTGCCAGCAGTTTATTTGGTCAGGATGGAAACACCATATATTTT

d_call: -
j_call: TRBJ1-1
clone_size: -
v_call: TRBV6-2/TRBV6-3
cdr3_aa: CASSWAMGGTEAFF
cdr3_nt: TGTGCCAGCAGTTGGGCAATGGGAGGCACTGAAGCTTTCTTT

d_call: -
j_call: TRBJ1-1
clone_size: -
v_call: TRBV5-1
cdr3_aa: CASSYYDWNTEAFF
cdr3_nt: TGCGCCAGCAGCTATTACGACTGGAACACTGAAGCTTTCTTT

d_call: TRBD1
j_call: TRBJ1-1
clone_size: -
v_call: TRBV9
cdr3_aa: CASSRRWDRALAFF
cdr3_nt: TGTGCCAGCAGTCGTAGGTGGGACAGGGCTTTGGCTTTCTTT

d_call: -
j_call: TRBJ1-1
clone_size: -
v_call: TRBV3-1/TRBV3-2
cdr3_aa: CASSQDGGDTEAFF
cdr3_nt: TGTGCCAGCAGCCAAGATGGAGGAGACACTGAAGCTTTCTTT

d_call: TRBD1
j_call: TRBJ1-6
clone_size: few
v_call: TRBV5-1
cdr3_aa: CASSEGADSPLHF
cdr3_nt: TGCGCCAGCAGCGAGGGGGCTGATTCACCCCTCCACTTT

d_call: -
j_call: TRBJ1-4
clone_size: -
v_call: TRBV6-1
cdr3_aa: CASSEGGATNEKLFF
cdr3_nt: TGTGCCAGCAGTGAGGGGGGGGCAACTAATGAAAAACTGTTTTTT

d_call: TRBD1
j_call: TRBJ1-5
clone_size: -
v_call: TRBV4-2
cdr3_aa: CASSQAGDRNQPQHF
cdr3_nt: TGTGCCAGCAGCCAAGCGGGGGACAGAAATCAGCCCCAGCATTTT

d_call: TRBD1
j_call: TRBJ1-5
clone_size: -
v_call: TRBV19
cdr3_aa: CASSPGTGETQPQHF
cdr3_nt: TGTGCCAGTAGTCCCGGGACAGGGGAAACTCAGCCCCAGCATTTT

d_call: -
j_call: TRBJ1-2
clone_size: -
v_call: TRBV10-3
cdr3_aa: CAISENLDRFYGYTF
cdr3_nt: TGTGCCATCAGTGAAAACCTGGACAGATTCTATGGCTACACCTTC

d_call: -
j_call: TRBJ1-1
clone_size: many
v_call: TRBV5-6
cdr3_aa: CASSPGQFMNTEAFF
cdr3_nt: TGTGCCAGCAGCCCCGGACAGTTCATGAACACTGAAGCTTTCTTT

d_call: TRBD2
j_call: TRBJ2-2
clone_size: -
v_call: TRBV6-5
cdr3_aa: CASSLEAGVTGELFF
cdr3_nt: TGTGCCAGCAGTTTAGAAGCGGGGGTCACCGGGGAGCTGTTTTTT

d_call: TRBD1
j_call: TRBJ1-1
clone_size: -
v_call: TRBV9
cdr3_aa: CASSVTGAEAFF
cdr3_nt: TGTGCCAGCAGCGTAACAGGGGCTGAAGCTTTCTTT

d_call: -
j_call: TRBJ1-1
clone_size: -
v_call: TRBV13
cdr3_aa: CASSSTQNTEAFF
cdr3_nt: TGTGCCAGCAGCTCCACACAGAACACTGAAGCTTTCTTT

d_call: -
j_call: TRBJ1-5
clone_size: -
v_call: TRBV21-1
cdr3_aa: CASTRKVTRGNQPQHF
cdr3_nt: TGTGCCAGCACCAGAAAGGTCACCCGAGGAAATCAGCCCCAGCATTTT

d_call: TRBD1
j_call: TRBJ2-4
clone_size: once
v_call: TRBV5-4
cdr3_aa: CASSSGTDPTGDIQYF
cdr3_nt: TGTGCCAGCAGCTCGGGGACAGACCCGACCGGGGACATTCAGTACTTC

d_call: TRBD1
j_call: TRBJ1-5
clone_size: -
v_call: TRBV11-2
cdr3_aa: CASSRTGNSNQPQHF
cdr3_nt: TGTGCCAGCAGCCGGACAGGGAATAGCAATCAGCCCCAGCATTTT

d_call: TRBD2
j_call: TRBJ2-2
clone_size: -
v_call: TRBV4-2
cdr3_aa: CASSQRLAGGVTGELFF
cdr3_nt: TGTGCCAGCAGCCAACGATTAGCGGGGGGAGTCACCGGGGAGCTGTTTTTT

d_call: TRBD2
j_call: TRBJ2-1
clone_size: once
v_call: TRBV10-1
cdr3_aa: CASSALLAGGGEQFF
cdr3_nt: TGCGCCAGCAGTGCCCTACTAGCGGGGGGGGGTGAGCAGTTCTTC

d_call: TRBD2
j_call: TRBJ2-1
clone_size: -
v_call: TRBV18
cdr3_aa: CASSPTSSPYNEQFF
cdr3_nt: TGTGCCAGCTCACCGACTAGCAGTCCCTACAATGAGCAGTTCTTC

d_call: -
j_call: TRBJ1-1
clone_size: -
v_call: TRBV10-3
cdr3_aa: CAISERAAGNTEAFF
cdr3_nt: TGTGCCATCAGTGAGAGGGCAGCGGGGAACACTGAAGCTTTCTTT

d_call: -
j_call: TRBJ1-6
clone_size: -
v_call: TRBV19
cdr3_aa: CASSMKEDSPLHF
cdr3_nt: TGTGCCAGTAGTATGAAGGAGGATTCACCCCTCCACTTT

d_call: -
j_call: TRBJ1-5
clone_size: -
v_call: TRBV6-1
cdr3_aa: CASSEVRQPSNQPQHF
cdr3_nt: TGTGCCAGCAGTGAAGTTAGACAGCCTAGCAATCAGCCCCAGCATTTT

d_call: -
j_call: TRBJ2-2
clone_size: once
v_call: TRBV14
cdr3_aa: CASSQGGGELFF
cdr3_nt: TGTGCCAGCAGCCAGGGAGGCGGGGAGCTGTTTTTT

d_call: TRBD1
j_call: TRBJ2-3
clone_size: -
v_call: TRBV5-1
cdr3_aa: CASSLQGADTQYF
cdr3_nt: TGCGCCAGCAGCTTGCAGGGGGCAGATACGCAGTATTTT

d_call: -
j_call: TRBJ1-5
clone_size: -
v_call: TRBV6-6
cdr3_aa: CASSYSDLGGSQPQHF
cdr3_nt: TGTGCCAGCAGTTACTCCGACCTTGGAGGGTCCCAGCCCCAGCATTTT

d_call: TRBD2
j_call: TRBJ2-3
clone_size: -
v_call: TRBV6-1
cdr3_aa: CASSVFSGGAGDTQYF
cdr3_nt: TGTGCCAGCAGTGTTTTTAGCGGGGGGGCTGGAGATACGCAGTATTTT

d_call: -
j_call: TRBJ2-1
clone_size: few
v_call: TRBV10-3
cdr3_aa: CAIHPGQSYNEQFF
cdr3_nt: TGTGCCATCCATCCAGGGCAATCCTACAATGAGCAGTTCTTC